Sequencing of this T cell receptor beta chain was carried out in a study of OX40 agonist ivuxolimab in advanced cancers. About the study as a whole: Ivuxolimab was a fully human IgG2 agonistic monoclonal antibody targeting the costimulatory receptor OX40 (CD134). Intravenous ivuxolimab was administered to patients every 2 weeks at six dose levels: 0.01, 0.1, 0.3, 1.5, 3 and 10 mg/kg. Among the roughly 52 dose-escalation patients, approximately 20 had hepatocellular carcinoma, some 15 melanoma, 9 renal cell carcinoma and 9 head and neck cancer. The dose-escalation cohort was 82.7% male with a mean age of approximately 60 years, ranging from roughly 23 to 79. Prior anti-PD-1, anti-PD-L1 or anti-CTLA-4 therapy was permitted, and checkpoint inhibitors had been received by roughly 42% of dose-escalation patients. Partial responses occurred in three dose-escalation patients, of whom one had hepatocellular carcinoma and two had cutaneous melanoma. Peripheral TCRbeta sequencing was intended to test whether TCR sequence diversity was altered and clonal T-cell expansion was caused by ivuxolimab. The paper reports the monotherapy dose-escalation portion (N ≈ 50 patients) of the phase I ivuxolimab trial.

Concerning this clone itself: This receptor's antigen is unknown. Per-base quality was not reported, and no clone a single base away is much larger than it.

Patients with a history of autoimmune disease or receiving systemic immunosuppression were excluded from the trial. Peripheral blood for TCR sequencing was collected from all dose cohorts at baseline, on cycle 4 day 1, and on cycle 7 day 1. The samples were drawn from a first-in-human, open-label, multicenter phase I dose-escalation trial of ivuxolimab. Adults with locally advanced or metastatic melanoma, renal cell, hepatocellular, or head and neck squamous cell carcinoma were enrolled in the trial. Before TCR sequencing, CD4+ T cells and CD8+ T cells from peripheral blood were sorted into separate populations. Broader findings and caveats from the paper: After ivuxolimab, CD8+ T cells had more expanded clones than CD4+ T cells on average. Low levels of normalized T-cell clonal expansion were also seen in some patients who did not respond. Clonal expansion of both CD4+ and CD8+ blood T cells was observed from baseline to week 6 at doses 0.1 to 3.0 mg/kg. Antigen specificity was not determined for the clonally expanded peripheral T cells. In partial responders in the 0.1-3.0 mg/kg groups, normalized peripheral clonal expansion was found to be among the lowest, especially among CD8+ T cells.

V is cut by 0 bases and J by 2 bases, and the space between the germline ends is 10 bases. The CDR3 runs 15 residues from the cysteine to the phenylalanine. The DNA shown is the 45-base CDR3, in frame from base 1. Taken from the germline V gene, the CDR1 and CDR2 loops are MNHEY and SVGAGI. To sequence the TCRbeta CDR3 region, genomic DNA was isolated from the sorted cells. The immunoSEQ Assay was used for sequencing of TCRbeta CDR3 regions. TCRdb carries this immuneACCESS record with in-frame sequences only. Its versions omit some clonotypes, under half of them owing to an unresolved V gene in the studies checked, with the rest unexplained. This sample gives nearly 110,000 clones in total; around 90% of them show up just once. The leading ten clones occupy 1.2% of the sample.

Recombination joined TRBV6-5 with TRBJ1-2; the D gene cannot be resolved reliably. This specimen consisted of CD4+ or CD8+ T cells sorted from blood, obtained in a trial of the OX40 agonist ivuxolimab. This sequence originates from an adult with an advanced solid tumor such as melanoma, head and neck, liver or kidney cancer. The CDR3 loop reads CASSYSGQPNYGYTF. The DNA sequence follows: TGTGCCAGCAGTTACTCGGGCCAACCGAACTATGGCTACACCTTC.